This T cell receptor beta chain was recovered during a study of blood T cells in healthy people across ages. Overall study context: The template switching approach captured approximately one barcoded beta molecule for every two T cells.

Study-wide results and limits: Strongly correlated with naive T cell percentage was TCR beta diversity.

Details on this clonotype: As yet, its antigen is unknown.

V gave up 5 bases and J gave up 1 base, with 8 bases separating them. The CDR3 runs 13 residues. Germline V gene lookup returns CDR1 LNHDA and CDR2 SQIVND (reference sequence). Primed by a sample-barcoded 5' primer and a J-beta primer mix, a second PCR proceeded for about 7 to 11 cycles. TCRdb reprocessed the 5' RACE reads with MiXCR, giving one entry per CDR3 protein. The profile shows 700,000 to 1,000,000 distinct CDR3 sequences, around two fifths of them singletons. Sample: blood. The genes are TRBV19 and TRBJ1-1; no definite D call. This receptor was taken from a man in his 60s in good health. The CDR3 reads CASSSFGNTEAFF. Written as DNA, the CDR3 is TGTGCCAGTAGTTCCTTTGGGAACACTGAAGCTTTCTTT.